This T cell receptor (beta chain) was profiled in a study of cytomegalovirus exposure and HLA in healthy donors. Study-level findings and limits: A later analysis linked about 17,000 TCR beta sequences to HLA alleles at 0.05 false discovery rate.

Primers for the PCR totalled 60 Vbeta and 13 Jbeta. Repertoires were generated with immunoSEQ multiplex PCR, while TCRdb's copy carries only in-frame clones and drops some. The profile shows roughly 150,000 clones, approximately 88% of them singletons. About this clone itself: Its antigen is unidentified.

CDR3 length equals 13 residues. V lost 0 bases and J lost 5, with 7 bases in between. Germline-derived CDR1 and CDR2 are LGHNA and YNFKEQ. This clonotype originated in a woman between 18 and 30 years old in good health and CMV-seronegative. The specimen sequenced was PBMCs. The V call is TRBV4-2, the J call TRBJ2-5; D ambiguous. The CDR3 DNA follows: TGTGCCAGCAGCCAAGACCCGGTGGAGACCCAGTACTTC. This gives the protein CASSQDPVETQYF.